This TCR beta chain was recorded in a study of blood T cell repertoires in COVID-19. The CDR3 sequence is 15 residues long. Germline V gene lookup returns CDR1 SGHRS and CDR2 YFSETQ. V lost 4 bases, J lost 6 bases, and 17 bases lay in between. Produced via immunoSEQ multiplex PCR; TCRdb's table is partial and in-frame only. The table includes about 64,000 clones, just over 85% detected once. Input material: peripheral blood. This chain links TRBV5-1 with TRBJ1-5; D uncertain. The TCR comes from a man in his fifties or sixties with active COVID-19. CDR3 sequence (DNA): TGCGCCAGCAGCCCGGAGGTAGGGTCGAGTCAGCCCCAGCATTTT. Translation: CASSPEVGSSQPQHF.